This T cell receptor beta chain was found in a study of CD8 T cells in Susac syndrome. Trimming removed 3 bases from V and 9 bases from J, with 10 bases in between. The germline gives CDR1 SEHNR, CDR2 FQNEAQ (reference sequence). The CDR3 is made up of 12 amino acids. When the RNA was reverse transcribed, random hexamers were used with an input of roughly 0.5 to 1 ug. Via MiXCR, TCRdb re-called the immunoSEQ multiplex PCR reads, giving one row per CDR3 protein. The table lists 75,000 to 95,000 distinct CDR3 sequences, 95% to 96% of them singletons, with approximately 0.62% in the top ten. The gene calls are TRBV7-9 and TRBJ2-3; no clear D gene. Specimen: CD8+ T cells from PBMCs. The sequence was obtained from a human donor with Susac syndrome. In DNA form, the CDR3 reads TGTGCCAGCAGCTTGGACGGTGCGACGCAGTATTTT. Translated, it gives CASSLDGATQYF. Using reference TRBV7-9 and TRBJ2-3 for the parts outside the CDR3, the full variable domain is DTGVSQNPRHKITKRGQNVTFRCDPISEHNRLYWYRQTLGQGPEFLTYFQNEAQLEKSRLLSDRFSAERPKGSFSTLEIQRTEQGDSAMYLCASSLDGATQYFGPGTRLTVL.